Sequencing of this TCR beta chain was carried out in a study of Ad26.COV2.S vaccination and SARS-CoV-2 variants. Across the study: Intramuscularly, Ad26.COV2.S was given either once or twice, 56 days apart.

Treatment meaning: approximately 18 received Ad26.COV2.S at low or high dose, single or two shots; about five received placebo; per-sample allocation not given. The samples date from day 63 after the first vaccine or placebo injection. Findings and caveats of the study: Participants given vaccine showed non-spike TCR breadth similar to that of placebo recipients. The analyses of TCR breadth and depth may have understated the size of total T cell responses. Considerable breadth of spike-specific CD8+ and CD4+ T cell responses has reportedly been documented following vaccination.

Germline CDR1 reads SGDLS; CDR2 reads YYNGEE. The CDR3 spans 15 residues. V was cut by 0 bases and J by 7 bases, with 13 bases left in between. This clone was recorded once. Antigen: not known. Produced via immunoSEQ multiplex PCR; TCRdb's table is partial and in-frame only. The repertoire has 380,000 or so clones, about 89% of them found once; the top ten carry approximately 5%. The chain links TRBV9 to TRBJ2-2; D unclear. This receptor was identified in a person between 18 and 59 years old who received the Ad26.COV2.S COVID-19 vaccine or a placebo. The sequencing used peripheral blood, collected in a trial of Ad26.COV2.S vaccine versus placebo. The CDR3 DNA sequence: TGTGCCAGCAGCGTAGAGATTTCGGGCCTCGGGGAGCTGTTTTTT. Protein sequence: CASSVEISGLGELFF.